These T cell receptor beta chains were read from a single sample in a study of blood T cell repertoires in COVID-19. Using immunoSEQ multiplex PCR, the repertoire was profiled, and TCRdb retains in-frame clones only, with some absent. This sample has approximately 40,000 clones, with roughly 87% found just once. Sequencing used peripheral blood. The receptors shown here come from a woman of 80 years or more in a cohort sampled during active or convalescent COVID-19. Each CDR3 is given with its conserved first and last residue. Fields, in order: V gene, D gene, CDR3 length, J gene, clone size, CDR3 DNA, CDR3 protein. The D gene is left open where the match is weak. Size is stated for part of the rows, as once, few or many counts, or as a class when the clone is expanded.

V gene: TRBV5-6
D gene: TRBD1
CDR3 length: 16
J gene: TRBJ2-7
clone size: NA
CDR3 DNA: TGTGCCAGCAGCTTGTCCCGACAGGGGATCTACTACGAGCAGTACTTC
CDR3 protein: CASSLSRQGIYYEQYF

V gene: TRBV9
D gene: NA
CDR3 length: 17
J gene: TRBJ1-3
clone size: few
CDR3 DNA: TGTGCCAGCAGCGTAGTTCCAGAAACAAGAACTGGAAACACCATATATTTT
CDR3 protein: CASSVVPETRTGNTIYF

V gene: TRBV11-2
D gene: TRBD1
CDR3 length: 15
J gene: TRBJ2-2
clone size: NA
CDR3 DNA: TGTGCCAGCAGCTTCTCGACAGGGTTAGCCGGGGAGCTGTTTTTT
CDR3 protein: CASSFSTGLAGELFF

V gene: TRBV5-5
D gene: TRBD1
CDR3 length: 16
J gene: TRBJ2-1
clone size: NA
CDR3 DNA: TGTGCCAGCAGCTTGGCTTTTGGGACAGGGGGCAATGAGCAGTTCTTC
CDR3 protein: CASSLAFGTGGNEQFF

V gene: TRBV7-2
D gene: TRBD1
CDR3 length: 16
J gene: TRBJ2-7
clone size: NA
CDR3 DNA: TGTGCCAGCAGCTTAACAGGGACAGGTGTTCCCTACGAGCAGTACTTC
CDR3 protein: CASSLTGTGVPYEQYF

V gene: TRBV9
D gene: TRBD2
CDR3 length: 12
J gene: TRBJ2-1
clone size: NA
CDR3 DNA: TGTGCCAGCAGCCCCACTAGCGCTGAGCAGTTCTTC
CDR3 protein: CASSPTSAEQFF

V gene: TRBV5-1
D gene: TRBD1
CDR3 length: 14
J gene: TRBJ1-2
clone size: NA
CDR3 DNA: TGCGCCAGCAGCGAGGGGACAGGAGTTCAGGGCTACACCTTC
CDR3 protein: CASSEGTGVQGYTF

V gene: TRBV7-9
D gene: NA
CDR3 length: 16
J gene: TRBJ1-2
clone size: NA
CDR3 DNA: TGTGCCAGCAGCTTAGATTCCAGGGGTCCGAACTATGGCTACACCTTC
CDR3 protein: CASSLDSRGPNYGYTF

V gene: TRBV30
D gene: NA
CDR3 length: 10
J gene: TRBJ1-1
clone size: NA
CDR3 DNA: TGTGCCTGGGCAGCGATTGAAGCTTTCTTT
CDR3 protein: CAWAAIEAFF

V gene: TRBV27
D gene: TRBD1
CDR3 length: 15
J gene: TRBJ2-1
clone size: once
CDR3 DNA: TGTGCCAGCAGTTTGGGACAGGGACCCTACAATGAGCAGTTCTTC
CDR3 protein: CASSLGQGPYNEQFF

V gene: TRBV7-2
D gene: NA
CDR3 length: 15
J gene: TRBJ2-3
clone size: once
CDR3 DNA: TGTGCCAGCAGCTTAGTTCACAGAAGCACAGATACGCAGTATTTT
CDR3 protein: CASSLVHRSTDTQYF

V gene: TRBV7-3
D gene: TRBD2
CDR3 length: 15
J gene: TRBJ2-1
clone size: NA
CDR3 DNA: TGTGCCAGCAGCGTAAGCGGGAGCTCCTACAATGAGCAGTTCTTC
CDR3 protein: CASSVSGSSYNEQFF

V gene: TRBV4-3
D gene: TRBD2
CDR3 length: 17
J gene: TRBJ2-1
clone size: NA
CDR3 DNA: TGCGCCAGCAGCCAACTCCGGACTAGCGGGAGCCTTTATGAGCAGTTCTTC
CDR3 protein: CASSQLRTSGSLYEQFF

V gene: TRBV2
D gene: NA
CDR3 length: 16
J gene: TRBJ1-3
clone size: NA
CDR3 DNA: TGTGCCAGCAGTCTTTTACAGGCTAGCTCTGGAAACACCATATATTTT
CDR3 protein: CASSLLQASSGNTIYF

V gene: TRBV3-1/TRBV3-2
D gene: TRBD2
CDR3 length: 17
J gene: TRBJ2-3
clone size: NA
CDR3 DNA: TGTGCCAGCAGCCAAGTGGCTAGCGGGGGATACACAGATACGCAGTATTTT
CDR3 protein: CASSQVASGGYTDTQYF

V gene: TRBV30
D gene: NA
CDR3 length: 13
J gene: TRBJ1-1
clone size: NA
CDR3 DNA: TGTGCCTGCCCTCCGGCCAGGGGCACTGAAGCTTTCTTT
CDR3 protein: CACPPARGTEAFF

V gene: TRBV25-1
D gene: TRBD1
CDR3 length: 12
J gene: TRBJ1-1
clone size: NA
CDR3 DNA: TGTGCCAGCAACCAAAGGGGGCAGGTAGCTTTCTTT
CDR3 protein: CASNQRGQVAFF

V gene: TRBV6-5
D gene: NA
CDR3 length: 16
J gene: TRBJ1-1
clone size: NA
CDR3 DNA: TGTGCCAGCAGTTACTCGAAACAGTGGTTTAACACTGAAGCTTTCTTT
CDR3 protein: CASSYSKQWFNTEAFF

V gene: TRBV10-3
D gene: NA
CDR3 length: 14
J gene: TRBJ2-5
clone size: NA
CDR3 DNA: TGTGCCATCAGTCTAGGTGGGGCAGAAGAGACCCAGTACTTC
CDR3 protein: CAISLGGAEETQYF

V gene: TRBV5-1
D gene: TRBD2
CDR3 length: 15
J gene: TRBJ2-3
clone size: NA
CDR3 DNA: TGCGCCAGCAGCTCGTTAGCGGGAGTGGGAGATACGCAGTATTTT
CDR3 protein: CASSSLAGVGDTQYF

V gene: TRBV11-3
D gene: NA
CDR3 length: 13
J gene: TRBJ1-3
clone size: NA
CDR3 DNA: TGTGCCAGCACCGAGGGGGCTGGAAACACCATATATTTT
CDR3 protein: CASTEGAGNTIYF

V gene: TRBV14
D gene: NA
CDR3 length: 15
J gene: TRBJ2-7
clone size: NA
CDR3 DNA: TGTGCCAGCAGCCAAGATATATGGGAGATCCACGAGCAGTACTTC
CDR3 protein: CASSQDIWEIHEQYF

V gene: TRBV5-6
D gene: NA
CDR3 length: 15
J gene: TRBJ1-2
clone size: NA
CDR3 DNA: TGTGCCAGCAGCTTGGTTCCCCTCCGGGACTATGGCTACACCTTC
CDR3 protein: CASSLVPLRDYGYTF

V gene: TRBV19
D gene: NA
CDR3 length: 13
J gene: TRBJ2-5
clone size: NA
CDR3 DNA: TGTGCCAGTAGTGTATCCCCTCTGGAGACCCAGTACTTC
CDR3 protein: CASSVSPLETQYF

V gene: TRBV7-9
D gene: TRBD1
CDR3 length: 14
J gene: TRBJ1-4
clone size: NA
CDR3 DNA: TGTGCCAGCAGCTGGGACAGGGAGGGTGAAAAACTGTTTTTT
CDR3 protein: CASSWDREGEKLFF

V gene: TRBV30
D gene: TRBD1
CDR3 length: 17
J gene: TRBJ2-2
clone size: NA
CDR3 DNA: TGTGCCTGTACCGGGACAGGGGGGACCTGGGGCTCCGGGGAGCTGTTTTTT
CDR3 protein: CACTGTGGTWGSGELFF

V gene: TRBV12-5
D gene: NA
CDR3 length: 16
J gene: TRBJ2-2
clone size: NA
CDR3 DNA: TGTGCTAGTGGTTTGGTACTAACAGGTAACACCGGGGAGCTGTTTTTT
CDR3 protein: CASGLVLTGNTGELFF

V gene: TRBV7-9
D gene: NA
CDR3 length: 12
J gene: TRBJ1-1
clone size: NA
CDR3 DNA: TGTGCCAGCAGCTCCCTGGGGGGTGAAGCTTTCTTT
CDR3 protein: CASSSLGGEAFF

V gene: TRBV10-3
D gene: TRBD1
CDR3 length: 13
J gene: TRBJ1-1
clone size: NA
CDR3 DNA: TGTGCCATCAGAGCTACAGGGGGCACTGAAGCTTTCTTT
CDR3 protein: CAIRATGGTEAFF

V gene: TRBV19
D gene: NA
CDR3 length: 15
J gene: TRBJ1-5
clone size: NA
CDR3 DNA: TGTGCCAGTAGTATAGATATGGCCTTTAATCAGCCCCAGCATTTT
CDR3 protein: CASSIDMAFNQPQHF

V gene: TRBV4-3
D gene: NA
CDR3 length: 13
J gene: TRBJ2-7
clone size: NA
CDR3 DNA: TGCGCCAGCAGCCAAGCAGGGGCTGACGAGCAGTACTTC
CDR3 protein: CASSQAGADEQYF

V gene: TRBV11-3
D gene: NA
CDR3 length: 15
J gene: TRBJ2-1
clone size: NA
CDR3 DNA: TGTGCCAGCAGCTTAGACGGGGTCTCCTACAATGAGCAGTTCTTC
CDR3 protein: CASSLDGVSYNEQFF

V gene: TRBV3-1/TRBV3-2
D gene: NA
CDR3 length: 14
J gene: TRBJ2-7
clone size: NA
CDR3 DNA: TGTGCCAGCAGCCAAGATATGGGACTGAAGGAGCAGTACTTC
CDR3 protein: CASSQDMGLKEQYF

V gene: TRBV7-8
D gene: TRBD1
CDR3 length: 14
J gene: TRBJ2-7
clone size: few
CDR3 DNA: TGTGCCAGCAGCCCGGGACAGGGATCTGCCGAGCAGTACTTC
CDR3 protein: CASSPGQGSAEQYF

V gene: TRBV10-3
D gene: NA
CDR3 length: 18
J gene: TRBJ2-5
clone size: NA
CDR3 DNA: TGTGCCATCAGTGAGTCCCTCGGGAGTACTGGGACCCAAGAGACCCAGTACTTC
CDR3 protein: CAISESLGSTGTQETQYF

V gene: TRBV4-1
D gene: NA
CDR3 length: 18
J gene: TRBJ1-3
clone size: NA
CDR3 DNA: TGCGCCAGCAGCCAAGATTCTACCCGCAGGGCTGGGGGAAACACCATATATTTT
CDR3 protein: CASSQDSTRRAGGNTIYF

V gene: TRBV7-8
D gene: NA
CDR3 length: 15
J gene: TRBJ2-2
clone size: NA
CDR3 DNA: TGTGCCAGCAGCCCCAAGGATCGACTACCCGGGGAGCTGTTTTTT
CDR3 protein: CASSPKDRLPGELFF

V gene: TRBV6-6
D gene: TRBD1
CDR3 length: 16
J gene: TRBJ2-7
clone size: NA
CDR3 DNA: TGTGCCAGCAGACCCTACCCGAGGGGGCCGAAAAACGAGCAGTACTTC
CDR3 protein: CASRPYPRGPKNEQYF

V gene: TRBV7-9
D gene: NA
CDR3 length: 13
J gene: TRBJ1-5
clone size: NA
CDR3 DNA: TGTGCCAGCAGCTTCTATAGCAATCAGCCCCAGCATTTT
CDR3 protein: CASSFYSNQPQHF

V gene: TRBV18
D gene: TRBD1
CDR3 length: 15
J gene: TRBJ2-5
clone size: NA
CDR3 DNA: TGTGCCAGCTCACCGGGTCTGACAGGGCAAGAGACCCAGTACTTC
CDR3 protein: CASSPGLTGQETQYF

V gene: TRBV5-1
D gene: TRBD1
CDR3 length: 15
J gene: TRBJ2-5
clone size: NA
CDR3 DNA: TGCGCCAGCAGCTTAGTCCCAGGGGGCCAAGAGACCCAGTACTTC
CDR3 protein: CASSLVPGGQETQYF

V gene: TRBV11-3
D gene: TRBD1
CDR3 length: 14
J gene: TRBJ2-2
clone size: NA
CDR3 DNA: TGTGCCAGCAGCTTAGGACAGGGTCACGGGGAGCTGTTTTTT
CDR3 protein: CASSLGQGHGELFF

V gene: TRBV5-4
D gene: NA
CDR3 length: 14
J gene: TRBJ2-3
clone size: NA
CDR3 DNA: TGTGCCAGCAGCCCTCTGTCTCGTCCAGATACGCAGTATTTT
CDR3 protein: CASSPLSRPDTQYF

V gene: TRBV29-1
D gene: TRBD1
CDR3 length: 16
J gene: TRBJ1-2
clone size: NA
CDR3 DNA: TGCAGCGTTGGCCGGGACAGGGGGCTCGCGGACTATGGCTACACCTTC
CDR3 protein: CSVGRDRGLADYGYTF

V gene: TRBV2
D gene: NA
CDR3 length: 15
J gene: TRBJ2-1
clone size: NA
CDR3 DNA: TGTGCCAGCACCCAAGGACTAAACCTCTACAATGAGCAGTTCTTC
CDR3 protein: CASTQGLNLYNEQFF

V gene: TRBV19
D gene: TRBD2
CDR3 length: 16
J gene: TRBJ2-3
clone size: NA
CDR3 DNA: TGTGCCAGTAGTGTCGCGGGAGTAAGTGGGACAGATACGCAGTATTTT
CDR3 protein: CASSVAGVSGTDTQYF

V gene: TRBV5-1
D gene: NA
CDR3 length: 14
J gene: TRBJ2-7
clone size: once
CDR3 DNA: TGCGCCAGCAGCTGGGACACCTCAAGCTACGAGCAGTACTTC
CDR3 protein: CASSWDTSSYEQYF

V gene: TRBV19
D gene: NA
CDR3 length: 18
J gene: TRBJ2-7
clone size: NA
CDR3 DNA: TGTGCCAGTAGTCCCCGAATCCGGGGGTCCAGACGTGCCTACGAGCAGTACTTC
CDR3 protein: CASSPRIRGSRRAYEQYF

V gene: TRBV6-6
D gene: TRBD2
CDR3 length: 17
J gene: TRBJ2-1
clone size: NA
CDR3 DNA: TGTGCCAGCAGTCCCTTTGTCGGGGAGGGCCTGATGAATGAGCAGTTCTTC
CDR3 protein: CASSPFVGEGLMNEQFF